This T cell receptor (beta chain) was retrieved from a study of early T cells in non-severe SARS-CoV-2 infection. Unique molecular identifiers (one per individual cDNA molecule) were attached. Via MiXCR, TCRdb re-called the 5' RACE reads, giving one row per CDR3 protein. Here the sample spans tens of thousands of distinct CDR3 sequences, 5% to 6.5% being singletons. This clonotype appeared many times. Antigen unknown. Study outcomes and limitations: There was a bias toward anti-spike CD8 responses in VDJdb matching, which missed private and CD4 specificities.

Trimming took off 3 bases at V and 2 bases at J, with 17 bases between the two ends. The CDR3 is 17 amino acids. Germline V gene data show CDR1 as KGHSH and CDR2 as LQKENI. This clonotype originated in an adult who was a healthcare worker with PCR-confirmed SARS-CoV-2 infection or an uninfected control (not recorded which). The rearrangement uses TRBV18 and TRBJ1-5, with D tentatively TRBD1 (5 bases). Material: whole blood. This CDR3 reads CASSPSGTPTGNQPQHF. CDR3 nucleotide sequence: TGTGCCAGCTCACCCTCTGGGACCCCCACTGGCAATCAGCCCCAGCATTTT.